This T cell receptor (beta chain) was profiled in a study of molecular identifiers for immune sequencing clone quantification. The study's findings and limits: The sizes of highly expanded clones could be underestimated when identical TCR molecules share a barcode. Beyond 20 RNA copies, clones held over 98% of effector molecules, compared with under 1% in naive cells.

One entry per CDR3 protein results from TCRdb running MiXCR on the PCR reads. The table includes under 600,000 distinct CDR3 sequences, about 25% detected once. The germline V and J ends were trimmed by 1 base and 3 bases, with 12 bases remaining between them. Germline loops: CDR1 SGHVS, CDR2 FQNEAQ. This CDR3 comprises 15 residues. This clonotype was detected only a few times. Its antigen remains unknown. The receptor's source is a human donor in good health. Some libraries in this study had Jurkat cell RNA spiked in. The V call is TRBV7-8, the J call TRBJ1-1; D might be TRBD1 (5 bases). The sequencing sample was made of naive CD8+ T cells from blood, with Jurkat cell RNA spiked in. Sample subset: FACS-sorted CD8+CD4-CCR7+CD45RA+ naive T cells. CDR3 protein: CASSLEQGGYTEAFF. For the CDR3, the DNA is TGTGCCAGCAGCTTAGAGCAGGGCGGATACACTGAAGCTTTCTTT.